This T cell receptor beta chain was recorded in a study of vaccination and CD4 T cells after COVID-19. Overall study: The control cultures got either a CEFX pool, an HIV-1 Nef pool, or no peptide at all. Findings and limits, study-wide: Convalescent patients had a median around 90% of reactive clones appearing only post-vaccination.

The Oncomine TCR Beta short-read assay sequenced DNA from cultured CD4+ T cells. One entry per CDR3 protein, called by TCRdb with MiXCR from the PCR reads. The data show more than 15,000 distinct CDR3 sequences, with about 40% seen just once and about 4% held by the top ten. Comment on this clonotype: The antigen is not known.

This sample's treatment: approximately 11-day PBMC culture with coronavirus spike peptide pools or control peptides (ViraFEST assay). The CDR3 contains 11 residues. Germline CDR1 reads MDHEN; CDR2 reads SYDVKM. Trimming took 10 bases from V and 8 from J, leaving 14 bases between them. This chain uses TRBV28 with TRBJ1-2; possible D gene TRBD1, 5 bases. This clonotype originated in a human donor who had recovered from COVID-19. The sequenced sample was CD4+ T cells from blood, cultured in vitro. CDR3 residues: CATQDTGGYTF. Written as DNA, the CDR3 is TGTGCCACCCAGGACACGGGCGGCTACACCTTC.